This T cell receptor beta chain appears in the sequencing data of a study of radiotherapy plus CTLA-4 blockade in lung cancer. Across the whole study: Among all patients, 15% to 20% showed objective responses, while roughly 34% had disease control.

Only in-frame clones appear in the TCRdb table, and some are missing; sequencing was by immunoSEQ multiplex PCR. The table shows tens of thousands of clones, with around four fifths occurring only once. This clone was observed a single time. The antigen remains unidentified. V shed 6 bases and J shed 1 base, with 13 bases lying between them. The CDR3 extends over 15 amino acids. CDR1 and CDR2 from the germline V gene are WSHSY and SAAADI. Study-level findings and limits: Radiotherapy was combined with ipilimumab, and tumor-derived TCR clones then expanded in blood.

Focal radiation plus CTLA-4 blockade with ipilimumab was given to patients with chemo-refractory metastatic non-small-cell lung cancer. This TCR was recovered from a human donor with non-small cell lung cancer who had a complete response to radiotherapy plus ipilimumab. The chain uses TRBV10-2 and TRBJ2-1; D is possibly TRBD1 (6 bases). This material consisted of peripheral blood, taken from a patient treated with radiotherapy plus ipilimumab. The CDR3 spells CASSAQGGSYNEQFF. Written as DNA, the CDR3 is TGCGCCAGCAGCGCACAGGGCGGATCCTACAATGAGCAGTTCTTC.